This passage covers 14 T cell receptor beta chains from one sample sequenced in a study of cytomegalovirus exposure and HLA in healthy donors. The PCR was carried out with 60 Vbeta primers and 13 Jbeta primers. The repertoire was sequenced with immunoSEQ multiplex PCR; TCRdb's copy has only in-frame clones and lacks some. Counted here are some 270,000 clones, about four fifths occurring once; the ten biggest clones make up about 0.28%. Sequences were obtained from PBMCs. These receptors originate from a girl aged 2 to 9 in good health and CMV-seronegative.

The gene calls are TRBV6-5 and TRBJ1-3, with a tentative D call TRBD1 (5 bases). The CDR3 is 15 amino acids. The germline V gene encodes CDR1 MNHEY and CDR2 SVGAGI. V dropped 5 bases and J dropped 3 bases, with 14 bases sitting between them. The CDR3 here is CASSPPQGGGNTIYF. CDR3 bases: TGTGCCAGCAGTCCCCCGCAGGGTGGTGGAAACACCATATATTTT.

This sequence joins TRBV28 and TRBJ1-2, with D possibly matching TRBD1 (6 bases). The germline V and J ends were trimmed by 8 bases and 4 bases, with 11 bases remaining between them. The CDR3 runs to 12 residues. Germline V gene data show CDR1 as MDHEN and CDR2 as SYDVKM. The CDR3 reads CASEGETYGYTF. In nucleotides, the CDR3 is TGTGCCAGCGAGGGGGAGACCTATGGCTACACCTTC.

This clone was seen a handful of times. The chain combines TRBV28 with TRBJ1-3; D gene uncertain. This CDR3 has 14 amino acids. Looked up from germline, CDR1 is MDHEN and CDR2 is SYDVKM. Trimming removed 2 bases from V and 4 bases from J, with 9 bases in between. The CDR3 region is CASSLGGGGNTIYF. The CDR3 DNA follows: TGTGCCAGCAGTTTAGGTGGCGGAGGAAACACCATATATTTT.

The chain carries TRBV10-2 and TRBJ2-5, with 10 bases matching TRBD2. The germline V gene encodes CDR1 WSHSY and CDR2 SAAADI. The V gene end was trimmed by 4 bases and the J gene end by 4 bases; junction bases not matched to a gene: 3. The CDR3 is 14 amino acids. In nucleotides, the CDR3 is TGCGCCAGCAGTGGGGCTAGCGGGAGAGAGACCCAGTACTTC. Translated: CASSGASGRETQYF.

The chain combines TRBV4-1 with TRBJ2-2; possibly TRBD1 for D (5 bases). The CDR3 loop spans 15 amino acids. V was cut by 2 bases and J by 3 bases, with 10 bases left in between. The V gene's germline CDR1 is MGHRA and CDR2 YSYEKL. In DNA form, the CDR3 reads TGCGCCAGCAGCCAACTTCTCAGGGACACCGGGGAGCTGTTTTTT. Residues: CASSQLLRDTGELFF.

The gene calls are TRBV6-1 and TRBJ1-4; D perhaps matches TRBD1 (6 bases). This CDR3 is 15 amino acids long. Trimming stripped 1 base from V and 5 bases from J, with 11 bases between. Germline CDR1 and CDR2: MNHNS and SASEGT. CDR3 DNA sequence: TGTGCCAGCAGTGAAGGGACAGCCTTCAATGAAAAACTGTTTTTT. It codes for CASSEGTAFNEKLFF.

The gene calls are TRBV2 and TRBJ1-1, with D possibly matching TRBD1 (6 bases). Germline CDR1 is SNHLY and CDR2 is FYNNEI. The germline V and J ends were trimmed by 5 bases and 4 bases, with 20 bases remaining between them. The CDR3 length is 16 residues. The CDR3 coding sequence is TGTGCCAGCAGTACAGGGAAGGGTAAAGGCGTCACTGAAGCTTTCTTT. Translated: CASSTGKGKGVTEAFF.

V is TRBV25-1 and J is TRBJ2-1, with a weak D call TRBD1 (6 bases). This CDR3 is built from 15 residues. V gave up 4 bases and J gave up 3 bases, with 13 bases separating them. Germline values: CDR1 MGHDK, CDR2 SYGVNS. CDR3 protein: CASSVQGAFYNEQFF. The CDR3 DNA sequence: TGTGCCAGCAGTGTACAGGGTGCGTTCTACAATGAGCAGTTCTTC.

The rearrangement links TRBV19 to TRBJ1-1, with 10 bases lining up with TRBD1. The junction had 3 bases not matched to a gene; V was cut back by 4 bases and J by 4 bases. Looked up from germline, CDR1 is LNHDA and CDR2 is SQIVND (reference sequence). The CDR3 covers 14 residues. The DNA for the CDR3 is TGTGCCAGTAGTACTTGGACAGGGGGCACTGAAGCTTTCTTT. It codes for CASSTWTGGTEAFF.

The chain recombines TRBV27 with TRBJ1-1; 7 bases match TRBD1. CDR3 length: 14 residues. The germline CDR1 and CDR2 sequences are MNHEY and SMNVEV (reference sequence). Trimming removed 1 base from V and 1 base from J; junction bases left unmatched: 0. The CDR3 nucleotides are TGTGCCAGCAGTTTATACAGGGGGAACACTGAAGCTTTCTTT. The encoded protein is CASSLYRGNTEAFF.

The V gene is TRBV5-1, the J gene TRBJ1-3; tentatively, D is TRBD1 (5 bases). This CDR3 comprises 15 residues. Trimming removed 4 bases from V and 2 bases from J, with 13 bases in between. CDR1 SGHRS and CDR2 YFSETQ come from the germline V gene. Here the CDR3 reads CASSMAGRTGNTIYF. The CDR3 DNA reads as TGCGCCAGCAGCATGGCAGGGCGGACTGGAAACACCATATATTTT.

V is TRBV28 and J is TRBJ1-3; D uncertain. Germline V gene lookup returns CDR1 MDHEN and CDR2 SYDVKM. Trimming took off 3 bases at V and 8 bases at J, with 5 bases between the two ends. This CDR3 has 11 residues. CDR3 sequence: CASSFADTIYF. CDR3 DNA: TGTGCCAGCAGTTTTGCGGACACCATATATTTT.

This sequence joins TRBV5-4 and TRBJ2-1; TRBD1 might be the D (6 bases). CDR1 and CDR2 from the germline V gene are SGHNT and YYREEE (reference sequence). The CDR3 runs 13 residues. V shed 8 bases and J shed 2 bases, with 11 bases lying between them. The CDR3 DNA reads as TGTGCCAGGGGGGCCCCTACCTACAATGAGCAGTTCTTC. Translation: CARGAPTYNEQFF.

V is TRBV7-9 and J is TRBJ1-2; D is unclear. The CDR3 contains 17 residues. V lost 6 bases to trimming and J lost 0 bases, with 20 bases between them. The germline CDR1 and CDR2 sequences are SEHNR and FQNEAQ (reference sequence). This CDR3 reads CASSFGSGVKANYGYTF. CDR3 DNA sequence: TGTGCCAGCAGTTTCGGTTCGGGAGTGAAAGCTAACTATGGCTACACCTTC. The entire variable domain, with the rest obtained from reference TRBV7-9 and TRBJ1-2, is as follows: DTGVSQNPRHKITKRGQNVTFRCDPISEHNRLYWYRQTLGQGPEFLTYFQNEAQLEKSRLLSDRFSAERPKGSFSTLEIQRTEQGDSAMYLCASSFGSGVKANYGYTFGSGTRLTVV.